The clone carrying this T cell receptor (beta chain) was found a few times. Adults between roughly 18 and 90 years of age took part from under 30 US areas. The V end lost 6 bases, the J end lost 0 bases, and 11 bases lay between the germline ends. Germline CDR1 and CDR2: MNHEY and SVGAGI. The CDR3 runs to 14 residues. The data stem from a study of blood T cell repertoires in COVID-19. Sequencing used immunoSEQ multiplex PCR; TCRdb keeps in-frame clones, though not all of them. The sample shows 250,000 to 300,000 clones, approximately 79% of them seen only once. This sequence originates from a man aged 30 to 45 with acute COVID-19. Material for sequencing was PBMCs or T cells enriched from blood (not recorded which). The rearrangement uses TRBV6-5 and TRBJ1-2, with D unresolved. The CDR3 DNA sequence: TGTGCCAGCAGACTTTTCGGTGCTAACTATGGCTACACCTTC. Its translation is CASRLFGANYGYTF.